Listed below are T cell receptor beta chains from one sample, sequenced in a study of shared clonotypes between healthy human individuals. Clones were sequenced by immunoSEQ multiplex PCR, and TCRdb holds only the in-frame ones, with some missing. The sample includes 2 million to 2.5 million clones, 85% to 95% of them seen just once. Sequencing was performed on naive CD4+ T cells from PBMCs. The receptors here all came from a man between 18 and 35 years old in good health. Some clones in this sample may be carry-over from other donors' samples. CDR3s include the opening cysteine and the closing phenylalanine or tryptophan. The order of the fields is J gene, clone size, D gene, V gene, CDR3 DNA, CDR3 protein. The D gene is left open where the match is weak. The listing skips clone size in some rows; elsewhere it reads once, few, many or a size class.

J: TRBJ1-2; size: -; D: TRBD1; V: TRBV19; DNA: TGTGCCAGTAGAGGACAGGGGGCAGACTATGGCTACACCTTC; CDR3: CASRGQGADYGYTF
J: TRBJ1-1; size: -; D: -; V: TRBV5-5; DNA: TGTGCCAGCAGCTTTTTACAGCAGAACACTGAAGCTTTCTTT; CDR3: CASSFLQQNTEAFF
J: TRBJ1-3; size: -; D: TRBD1; V: TRBV27; DNA: TGTGCCAGCAGGCCATGGGGGACAGGGTCCGGAAACACCATATATTTT; CDR3: CASRPWGTGSGNTIYF
J: TRBJ2-7; size: once; D: -; V: TRBV6-5; DNA: TGTGCCAGCAGCTCCCTGACCCCACGTGACGAGCAGTACTTC; CDR3: CASSSLTPRDEQYF
J: TRBJ1-2; size: -; D: TRBD1; V: TRBV28; DNA: TGTGCCAGCAGCACAGGGGCTAACTATGGCTACACCTTC; CDR3: CASSTGANYGYTF
J: TRBJ2-1; size: -; D: -; V: TRBV12-5; DNA: TGTGCTAGTGGTTCCGACGTCGGCAATGAGCAGTTCTTC; CDR3: CASGSDVGNEQFF
J: TRBJ2-1; size: -; D: TRBD1; V: TRBV20-1; DNA: TGCAGTGCTACTACAGGGGTTGAGCAGTTCTTC; CDR3: CSATTGVEQFF
J: TRBJ2-3; size: -; D: -; V: TRBV29-1; DNA: TGCAGCGTCCCAGACACAGATACGCAGTATTTT; CDR3: CSVPDTDTQYF
J: TRBJ1-2; size: -; D: -; V: TRBV6-1; DNA: TGTGCCAGCAGTGAAGCAGGGGATTTTCTGGGGAATGGCTACACCTTC; CDR3: CASSEAGDFLGNGYTF
J: TRBJ2-2; size: few; D: -; V: TRBV28; DNA: TGTGCCAGCAGCCCCCTTGGTGCGGAGAGGAACGGGGAGCTGTTTTTT; CDR3: CASSPLGAERNGELFF
J: TRBJ1-1; size: few; D: -; V: TRBV7-9; DNA: TGTGCCAGCAGCTCCTCCCTGAACACTGAAGCTTTCTTT; CDR3: CASSSSLNTEAFF
J: TRBJ2-1; size: -; D: TRBD2; V: TRBV29-1; DNA: TGCAGCGCTGCGACTAGCGACTACAATGAGCAGTTCTTC; CDR3: CSAATSDYNEQFF
J: TRBJ2-1; size: -; D: -; V: TRBV19; DNA: TGTGCCAGTAGCGGGAGAAAGGGAAGCTCCTACAATGAGCAGTTCTTC; CDR3: CASSGRKGSSYNEQFF
J: TRBJ2-7; size: -; D: -; V: TRBV11-2; DNA: TGTGCCAGCAGCCCCCTGACGGGGGCCTACGAGCAGTACTTC; CDR3: CASSPLTGAYEQYF
J: TRBJ2-2; size: -; D: -; V: TRBV5-1; DNA: TGCGCCAGCAGCCCCGACCCGAACACCGGGGAGCTGTTTTTT; CDR3: CASSPDPNTGELFF
J: TRBJ2-1; size: -; D: TRBD1; V: TRBV7-9; DNA: TGTGCCAGCAGCCACACGTGGGGACAGAACTACAATGAGCAGTTCTTC; CDR3: CASSHTWGQNYNEQFF
J: TRBJ1-5; size: -; D: -; V: TRBV7-9; DNA: TGTGCCAGCAGCTTAACCGGTTTCGAGGGGGAACCCCAGCATTTT; CDR3: CASSLTGFEGEPQHF
J: TRBJ2-7; size: -; D: -; V: TRBV4-1; DNA: TGCGCCAGCAGCCAGAGAACAGGGTCGGAGCAGTACTTC; CDR3: CASSQRTGSEQYF
J: TRBJ2-5; size: -; D: TRBD2; V: TRBV7-9; DNA: TGTGCCAGCAGCTTACTAGCGGGAGCACAAGAGACCCAGTACTTC; CDR3: CASSLLAGAQETQYF
J: TRBJ1-1; size: -; D: -; V: TRBV5-4; DNA: TGTGCCAGCAGCCTTCGGTGGCAGAGGCGGAACACTGAAGCTTTCTTT; CDR3: CASSLRWQRRNTEAFF